These 26 T cell receptor beta chains share one sample of origin, sequenced in a study of shared clonotypes between healthy human individuals. Terminally differentiated effector memory CD45RA+ cells were excluded from the naive CD8 cells, which were CD45RO-negative and positively selected for CCR7. Here immunoSEQ multiplex PCR was the method, and the copy in TCRdb shows in-frame clones only, minus some. The repertoire holds about 2,200,000 clones, around 93% seen once, with 1.5% to 2% in the top ten. Sequenced material: naive CD8+ T cells from PBMCs. These TCRs come from a man aged 18 to 30 in good health. Some clones in this sample may be carry-over from other donors' samples.

V gene TRBV5-4 combines with J gene TRBJ2-2; perhaps TRBD2 as D (7 bases). This CDR3 has 14 amino acids. The germline V gene has CDR1 SGHNT and CDR2 YYREEE (reference sequence). Between the trimmed V and J ends, which lost 0 bases and 6 bases, there was a span of 9 bases. Written as DNA, the CDR3 is TGTGCCAGCAGCTTGGCCGGGGGGCCCGGGGAGCTGTTTTTT. Translated: CASSLAGGPGELFF.

In this sample, this clone turned up once. The J gene is TRBJ2-4, the V gene TRBV30; perhaps D is TRBD1 or TRBD2 (5 bases each). CDR3 length: 17 amino acids. V was clipped by 0 bases and J by 6 bases, with 21 bases between them. Germline V lookup: CDR1 GTSNPN, CDR2 SVGIG (reference sequence). The chain's CDR3 is CAWSVQTGAEEGNIQYF. The DNA for the CDR3 is TGTGCCTGGAGTGTACAAACCGGGGCCGAAGAGGGAAACATTCAGTACTTC. Combining the CDR3 with reference TRBV30 and TRBJ2-4 gives the whole variable domain SQTIHQWPATLVQPVGSPLSLECTVEGTSNPNLYWYRQAAGRGLQLLFYSVGIGQISSEVPQNLSASRPQDRQFILSSKKLLLSDSGFYLCAWSVQTGAEEGNIQYFGAGTRLSVL.

V is TRBV7-6 and J is TRBJ2-2; TRBD2 matches at 11 bases. The CDR3 runs to 20 residues. V lost 1 base, J lost 0 bases, and 10 bases stayed unmatched. The V gene's germline CDR1 is SGHVS and CDR2 FNYEAQ. The CDR3 DNA is TGTGCCAGCAGCTTAGTCGTACTAGCGGGAGCGAGACCGAACACCGGGGAGCTGTTTTTT. This gives the protein CASSLVVLAGARPNTGELFF.

This chain joins TRBV28 and TRBJ2-5; the match to TRBD1 covers 9 bases. Germline V gene data show CDR1 as MDHEN and CDR2 as SYDVKM. V dropped 7 bases and J dropped 5; count of bases not matched to a gene: 17. The CDR3 is 17 amino acids. The CDR3 region has the DNA TGTGCCAGCACACTAACCGGGACAGGGATTCTTGGGGAGACCCAGTACTTC. This encodes CASTLTGTGILGETQYF.

The J gene is TRBJ1-1, the V gene TRBV7-2; D call uncertain. CDR3 length: 13 amino acids. The ends were cut back, 5 bases at V and 4 bases at J, with 11 bases in the middle. Germline values: CDR1 SGHTA, CDR2 FQGNSA. The CDR3 region is CASSPGRTTEAFF. The CDR3 coding sequence is TGTGCCAGCAGCCCCGGGAGGACCACTGAAGCTTTCTTT. Filled out from reference TRBV7-2 and TRBJ1-1, the complete variable domain reads GAGVSQSPSNKVTEKGKDVELRCDPISGHTALYWYRQSLGQGLEFLIYFQGNSAPDKSGLPSDRFSAERTGGSVSTLTIQRTQQEDSAVYLCASSPGRTTEAFFGQGTRLTVV.

The chain combines TRBV9 with TRBJ2-1; maybe TRBD2 (5 bases). V was cut by 0 bases and J by 5 bases, with 15 bases left in between. Germline loops: CDR1 SGDLS, CDR2 YYNGEE. CDR3 length: 16 residues. Written as DNA, the CDR3 is TGTGCCAGCAGCGTAGATGGTAGGGTCGGGAACAATGAGCAGTTCTTC. Amino acids: CASSVDGRVGNNEQFF.

This clone came up once. This rearrangement joins TRBV4-1 to TRBJ2-1; D call uncertain. V lost 0 bases and J lost 2, with 14 bases in between. The length of the CDR3 is 17 residues. Germline V gene sequence: CDR1 MGHRA, CDR2 YSYEKL. The CDR3 sequence is CASSQERIGSTYNEQFF. CDR3 DNA sequence: TGCGCCAGCAGCCAAGAACGGATCGGCTCGACCTACAATGAGCAGTTCTTC.

This clone was counted a few times. The rearrangement uses TRBV5-1 and TRBJ1-4, with a tentative D call TRBD1 (5 bases). The CDR3 runs 14 residues. Trimming shortened V by 1 base and J by 5 bases, and 9 bases separated the two germline ends. From germline, CDR1 is SGHRS and CDR2 YFSETQ. CDR3 sequence: CASSLWAGNEKLFF. CDR3 coding DNA: TGCGCCAGCAGCTTGTGGGCAGGGAATGAAAAACTGTTTTTT. The entire variable domain, with the rest obtained from reference TRBV5-1 and TRBJ1-4, is as follows: KAGVTQTPRYLIKTRGQQVTLSCSPISGHRSVSWYQQTPGQGLQFLFEYFSETQRNKGNFPGRFSGRQFSNSRSEMNVSTLELGDSALYLCASSLWAGNEKLFFGSGTQLSVL.

This chain links TRBV5-1 with TRBJ1-2, with 8 bases identical to TRBD1. V shed 0 bases, J shed 0 bases, and the junction held 10 bases outside the gene matches. This CDR3 spans 18 amino acids. From germline, CDR1 is SGHRS and CDR2 YFSETQ. The CDR3 sequence: CASSLAPGQVKANYGYTF. The CDR3 nucleotides are TGCGCCAGCAGCTTGGCTCCGGGACAGGTGAAGGCTAACTATGGCTACACCTTC.

The genes are TRBV29-1 and TRBJ1-1; TRBD1 is a possible D gene (5 bases). This CDR3 has 12 amino acids. Trimming took off 7 bases at V and 4 bases at J, with 13 bases between the two ends. CDR1 and CDR2 (germline): SQVTM, ANQGSEA. The CDR3 DNA reads TGCAGCGCCTGGGGGAGTGGCACTGAAGCTTTCTTT. It codes for CSAWGSGTEAFF.

This clone was seen once. The chain couples TRBV4-3 to TRBJ2-1; 13 nucleotides match TRBD2. V was pared by 4 bases and J by 8 bases, with 11 bases of the junction left unmatched. The CDR3 covers 17 residues. CDR1 is LGHNA, CDR2 YSLEER, per germline. CDR3 DNA: TGCGCCAGCAGCCCTTGGACTAGCGGGAGCTCGGTCGATGAGCAGTTCTTC. This translates into CASSPWTSGSSVDEQFF.

Here the CDR3 DNA reads TGTGCCAGCAGCTTACCCAAATGGGGAAGGAACTCCTACGAGCAGTACTTC. Amino acids: CASSLPKWGRNSYEQYF. V and J are TRBV11-2 and TRBJ2-7, with D hard to call. V was pared by 2 bases and J by 0 bases, with 17 bases between. This CDR3 contains 17 residues. The V gene's germline CDR1 is SGHAT and CDR2 FQNNGV.

The chain couples TRBV15 to TRBJ2-7; TRBD1 agrees at 9 bases. Trimming took 4 bases from V and 2 from J; bases not matched to a gene: 6. Germline V gene lookup returns CDR1 LNHNV and CDR2 YYDKDF (reference sequence). The CDR3 has 15 residues. CDR3 in amino acids: CATSITGTGTYEQYF. CDR3 coding DNA: TGTGCCACCAGCATTACCGGGACAGGGACCTACGAGCAGTACTTC.

The V call is TRBV5-6, the J call TRBJ2-1; 10 bases are shared with TRBD2. The CDR3 extends over 15 amino acids. V shed 4 bases, J shed 6 bases, and the junction held 7 bases outside the gene matches. Germline-derived CDR1 and CDR2 are SGHDT and YYEEEE. CDR3 sequence (DNA): TGTGCCAGCAGCCATGGTACTAGCGGGATCAATGAGCAGTTCTTC. This translates into CASSHGTSGINEQFF.

The chain joins TRBV14 to TRBJ2-3, with a tentative D call TRBD2 (5 bases). V was pared by 4 bases and J by 4 bases, with 12 bases between. The germline V gene encodes CDR1 SGHDN and CDR2 FVKESK. The CDR3 is made up of 14 amino acids. The CDR3 sequence: CASSLKLVPDTQYF. The CDR3 nucleotides read TGTGCCAGCAGCCTCAAACTAGTACCAGATACGCAGTATTTT.

Regarding this clone: Other DNA variants within this sample encode the same CDR3. The chain couples TRBV10-1 to TRBJ2-2; no clear D gene. With 2 bases removed from V and 4 bases from J, the gap between germline ends came to 5 bases. Germline CDR1 is WNHNN and CDR2 is SYGVQD (reference sequence). The CDR3 spans 13 residues. The CDR3 loop reads CASSESRTGELFF. The DNA of the CDR3 is TGCGCCAGCAGTGAGAGTCGCACCGGGGAGCTGTTTTTT.

This clone is a singleton in its sample. This chain joins TRBV28 and TRBJ1-6; 8 bases map to TRBD1. The length of the CDR3 is 15 residues. The junction had 6 bases not matched to a gene; V was cut back by 7 bases and J by 4 bases. CDR1 is MDHEN and CDR2 is SYDVKM in the germline V gene. CDR3 DNA: TGTGCCAGCACCCTAAACAGGGGGTATAATTCACCCCTCCACTTT. This translates into CASTLNRGYNSPLHF.

The rearrangement joins TRBV7-9 to TRBJ2-5, with TRBD1 as a possible D gene (6 bases). The CDR3 is 14 residues long. Germline lookup yields CDR1 SEHNR and CDR2 FQNEAQ (reference sequence). V gave up 3 bases and J gave up 4 bases, with 12 bases separating them. CDR3 sequence: CASSFQDRSETQYF. The CDR3 DNA sequence: TGTGCCAGCAGCTTCCAGGACAGATCAGAGACCCAGTACTTC.

The chain combines TRBV4-1 with TRBJ1-4; D is uncertain. Deletions cut 4 bases from V and 0 bases from J, with 18 bases between. The CDR3 sequence is 18 residues long. CDR1 and CDR2 from the germline V gene are MGHRA and YSYEKL. CDR3 loop: CASSPLSRGKPTNEKLFF. CDR3 coding DNA: TGCGCCAGCAGCCCTCTCTCCCGGGGAAAGCCAACTAATGAAAAACTGTTTTTT.

J is TRBJ2-2 and V is TRBV7-3, with D possibly TRBD2 on 5 matching bases. V was trimmed by 2 bases and J by 4 bases, leaving 11 bases between them. Looked up from germline, CDR1 is SGHTA and CDR2 is FQGTGA. The CDR3 loop spans 15 amino acids. CDR3 loop: CASSLVSGGTGELFF. The DNA of the CDR3 is TGTGCCAGCAGCTTAGTAAGCGGTGGCACCGGGGAGCTGTTTTTT.

This rearrangement joins TRBV6-1 to TRBJ1-2, with 7 bases fitting TRBD1. J was trimmed by 6 bases and V by 6 bases; bases with no gene match: 10. This CDR3 has 14 amino acids. Germline CDR1 MNHNS, CDR2 SASEGT. The CDR3 DNA follows: TGTGCCAGCAGGACTCCGACAGGGAGTAATGGCTACACCTTC. Protein sequence: CASRTPTGSNGYTF.

The chain recombines TRBV6-5 with TRBJ1-1; weak D call: TRBD1 (6 bases). The V end lost 8 bases, the J end lost 4 bases, and 11 bases lay between the germline ends. Germline V gene data show CDR1 as MNHEY and CDR2 as SVGAGI. This CDR3 comprises 12 residues. In nucleotides, the CDR3 is TGTGCCAGCGGGGGCATGGGCACTGAAGCTTTCTTT. The encoded protein is CASGGMGTEAFF.

In its sample, this clone was seen once. The chain joins TRBV5-6 to TRBJ2-2, with 13 bases lining up with TRBD2. V gave up 6 bases and J gave up 6 bases; unmatched junction bases: 8. This CDR3 is built from 16 residues. Germline V lookup: CDR1 SGHDT, CDR2 YYEEEE. CDR3 bases: TGTGCCAGCACCCTCGGACTAGCGGGAGTTGCCGGGGAGCTGTTTTTT. The encoded protein is CASTLGLAGVAGELFF.

A remark on this clone: The sample holds other DNA sequences that translate to the same CDR3. This rearrangement joins TRBV27 to TRBJ2-1; no firm D call. This CDR3 contains 13 residues. Germline assignment: CDR1 MNHEY and CDR2 SMNVEV (reference sequence). Trimming took 5 bases from V and 3 from J, leaving 8 bases between them. The CDR3 nucleotides read TGTGCCAGCAGTCTCGACCTCTACAATGAGCAGTTCTTC. Its translation is CASSLDLYNEQFF.

This clone has just one count. The V and J genes are TRBV4-1 and TRBJ2-3; 7 nucleotides align to TRBD1. The V and J ends lost 7 bases and 3 bases, in that order; junction bases with no gene match: 10. CDR1 is MGHRA, CDR2 YSYEKL, per germline. The length of the CDR3 is 15 residues. The CDR3 spells CASNRANRGTDTQYF. CDR3 nucleotide sequence: TGCGCCAGCAACCGGGCGAACAGGGGAACAGATACGCAGTATTTT.

This sequence joins TRBV6-4 and TRBJ2-7; 7 nucleotides agree with TRBD2. V trimming: 9 bases; J trimming: 4 bases; junction bases outside the gene matches: 12. Germline V CDR1 and CDR2: MRHNA, SNTAGT. This CDR3 spans 14 amino acids. The CDR3 DNA follows: TGTGCCAGGACGTTGTCTAGCGGTACTTACGAGCAGTACTTC. Translated: CARTLSSGTYEQYF.